This T cell receptor beta chain was identified during a study of cytomegalovirus exposure and HLA in healthy donors. Findings and caveats of the study: According to a later analysis, donors in an Asian-associated ancestry cluster reportedly had fewer N-insertions than the roughly 670-donor mean. V- and J-gene trimming of TCR beta was linked (in a later analysis) to a missense DCLRE1C variant. Presence/absence analyses took donor sequencing depth as roughly uniform. Analyzed later, most CMV-associated TCR beta chains appeared HLA-restricted.

Primers included in the PCR were 60 Vbeta and 13 Jbeta primers. Sequenced by immunoSEQ multiplex PCR; TCRdb stores in-frame clones only, minus some. The data contain around 110,000 clones, around 65% of them seen just once; the ten biggest clones take up roughly 1.4%. Trimming at V came to 1 base and at J to 0 bases, leaving 6 bases not matched to a gene. Germline CDR1 is SGHRS and CDR2 is YFSETQ. The CDR3 contains 17 residues. Concerning this clone itself: Its antigen is as yet unknown.

The sample was PBMCs. This receptor was obtained from a man younger than 35 in good health and CMV-seronegative. The rearrangement joins TRBV5-1 to TRBJ2-2; 7 bases are shared with TRBD1. CDR3 sequence reads: CASSLRGRVANTGELFF. The CDR3 DNA follows: TGCGCCAGCAGCTTGAGGGGGCGAGTCGCGAACACCGGGGAGCTGTTTTTT. Filled out from reference TRBV5-1 and TRBJ2-2, the complete variable domain reads KAGVTQTPRYLIKTRGQQVTLSCSPISGHRSVSWYQQTPGQGLQFLFEYFSETQRNKGNFPGRFSGRQFSNSRSEMNVSTLELGDSALYLCASSLRGRVANTGELFFGEGSRLTVL.